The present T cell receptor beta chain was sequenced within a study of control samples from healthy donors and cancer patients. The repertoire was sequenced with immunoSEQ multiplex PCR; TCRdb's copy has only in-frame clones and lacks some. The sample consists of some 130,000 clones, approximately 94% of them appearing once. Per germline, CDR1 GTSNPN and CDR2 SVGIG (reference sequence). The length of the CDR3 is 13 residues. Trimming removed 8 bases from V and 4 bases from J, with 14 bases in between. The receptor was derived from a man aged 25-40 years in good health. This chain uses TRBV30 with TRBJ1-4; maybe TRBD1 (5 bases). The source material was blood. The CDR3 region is CAGRDLGNEKLFF. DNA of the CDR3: TGTGCCGGCCGGGACCTCGGTAATGAAAAACTGTTTTTT.